This T cell receptor beta chain was sequenced in a study of T cell changes during pregnancy in multiple sclerosis. The V end was cut by 1 base, the J end by 6 bases, with 11 bases between. The length of the CDR3 is 13 residues. The germline gives CDR1 SGHDT, CDR2 YYEEEE. Sequencing used immunoSEQ multiplex PCR; TCRdb keeps in-frame clones, though not all of them. The sample has around 51,000 clones, around 93% seen once. The TCR sequence derives from a female donor with multiple sclerosis, enrolled in a pregnancy study. The chain combines TRBV5-6 with TRBJ2-7; TRBD2 might be the D (6 bases). The sequencing used peripheral blood, collected in the second trimester of pregnancy. The CDR3: CASSLRLVPEQYF. The DNA for the CDR3 is TGTGCCAGCAGCTTGAGACTAGTCCCCGAGCAGTACTTC.